The present TCR beta chain was sequenced within a study of blood T cell repertoires in COVID-19. Study information: PBMCs, B-cell-depleted T cells, or T cells were the source of the cDNA or gDNA that made up the material.

In the original processing: Amplification of reference gene primers provided the estimated nucleated cell counts. The repertoire was sequenced with immunoSEQ multiplex PCR; TCRdb's copy has only in-frame clones and lacks some. Clonal size and the V and J genes are those of that table, whereas D and trimming came from the DNA. The sample holds some 300,000 clones, around nine tenths seen once. This CDR3 spans 15 amino acids. Trimming stripped 6 bases from V and 4 bases from J, with 18 bases between. Germline V gives CDR1 MDHEN, CDR2 SYDVKM. In assigning cohorts, the study relied on participant-reported clinical history.

The source of this sequence is a woman in her 30s who had recovered from COVID-19. The sample taken for sequencing was PBMCs or T cells enriched from blood (not recorded which). The chain is built from TRBV28 and TRBJ1-2; D is ambiguous. The DNA of the CDR3 is TGTGCCAGCAGATTGAGCCCGGGTTTTGCCTATGGCTACACCTTC. The encoded protein is CASRLSPGFAYGYTF.